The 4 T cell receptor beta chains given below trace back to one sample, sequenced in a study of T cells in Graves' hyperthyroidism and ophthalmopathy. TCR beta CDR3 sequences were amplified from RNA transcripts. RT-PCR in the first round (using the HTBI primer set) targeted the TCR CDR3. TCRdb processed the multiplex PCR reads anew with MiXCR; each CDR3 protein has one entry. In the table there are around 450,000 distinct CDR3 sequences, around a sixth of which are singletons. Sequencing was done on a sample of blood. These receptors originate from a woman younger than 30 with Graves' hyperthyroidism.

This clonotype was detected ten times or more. CDR3 loop: CASSSSSYTVLQETQYF. CDR3 DNA: TGTGCCAGCAGCTCAAGCAGTTACACAGTGCTACAAGAGACCCAGTACTTC. The chain carries TRBV7-8 and TRBJ2-5; no definite D call. From germline, CDR1 is SGHVS and CDR2 FQNEAQ. The length of the CDR3 is 17 residues. Trimming pared 4 bases from V and 2 bases from J, leaving 20 bases between.

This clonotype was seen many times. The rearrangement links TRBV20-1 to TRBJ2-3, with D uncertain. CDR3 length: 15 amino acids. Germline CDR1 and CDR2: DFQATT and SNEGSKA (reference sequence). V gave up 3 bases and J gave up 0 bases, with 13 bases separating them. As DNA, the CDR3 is TGCAGTGCTAGGGAAGAAGCAGGAAGCACAGATACGCAGTATTTT. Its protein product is CSAREEAGSTDTQYF.

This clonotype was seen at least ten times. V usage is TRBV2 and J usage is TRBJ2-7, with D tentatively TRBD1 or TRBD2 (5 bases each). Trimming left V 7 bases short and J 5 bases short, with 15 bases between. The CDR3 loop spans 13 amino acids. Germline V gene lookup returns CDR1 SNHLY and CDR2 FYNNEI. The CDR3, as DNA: TGTGCCAGCATGGGCGGTGTGGGGGACGAGCAGTACTTC. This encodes CASMGGVGDEQYF.

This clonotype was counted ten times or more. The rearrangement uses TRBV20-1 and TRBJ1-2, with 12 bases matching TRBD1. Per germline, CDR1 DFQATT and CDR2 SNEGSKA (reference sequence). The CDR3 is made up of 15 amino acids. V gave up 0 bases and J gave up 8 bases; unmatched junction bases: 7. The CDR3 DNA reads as TGCAGTGCTAGAGATCGGGGACAGGGGGCGAAAGGCTACACCTTC. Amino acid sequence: CSARDRGQGAKGYTF.